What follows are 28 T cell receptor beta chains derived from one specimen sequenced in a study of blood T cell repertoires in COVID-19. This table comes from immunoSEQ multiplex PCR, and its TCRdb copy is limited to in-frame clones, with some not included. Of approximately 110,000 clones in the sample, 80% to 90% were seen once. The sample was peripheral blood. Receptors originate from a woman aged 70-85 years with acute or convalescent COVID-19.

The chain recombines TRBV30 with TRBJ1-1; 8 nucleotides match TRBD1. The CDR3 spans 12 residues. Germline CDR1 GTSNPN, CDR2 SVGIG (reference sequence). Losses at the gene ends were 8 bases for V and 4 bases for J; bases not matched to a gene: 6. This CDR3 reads CAHDRGGTEAFF. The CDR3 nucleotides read TGTGCCCACGACAGGGGTGGCACTGAAGCTTTCTTT.

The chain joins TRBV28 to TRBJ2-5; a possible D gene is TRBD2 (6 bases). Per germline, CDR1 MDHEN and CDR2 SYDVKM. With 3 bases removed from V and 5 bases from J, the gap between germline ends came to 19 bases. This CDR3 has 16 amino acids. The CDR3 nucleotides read TGTGCCAGCAGTTTGGAAAGGGTTGGGACTGGGGAGACCCAGTACTTC. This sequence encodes CASSLERVGTGETQYF.

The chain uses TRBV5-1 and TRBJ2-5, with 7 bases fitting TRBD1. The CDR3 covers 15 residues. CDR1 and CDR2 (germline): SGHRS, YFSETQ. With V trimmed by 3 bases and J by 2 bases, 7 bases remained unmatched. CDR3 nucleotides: TGCGCCAGCAGCTCCGGCAGGGGGAGACAAGAGACCCAGTACTTC. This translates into CASSSGRGRQETQYF.

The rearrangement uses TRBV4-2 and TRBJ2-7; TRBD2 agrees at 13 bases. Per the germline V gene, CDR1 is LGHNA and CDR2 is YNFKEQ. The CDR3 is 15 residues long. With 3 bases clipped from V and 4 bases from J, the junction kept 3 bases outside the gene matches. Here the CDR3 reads CASSQGTSGAYEQYF. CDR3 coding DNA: TGTGCCAGCAGCCAGGGGACTAGCGGGGCATACGAGCAGTACTTC.

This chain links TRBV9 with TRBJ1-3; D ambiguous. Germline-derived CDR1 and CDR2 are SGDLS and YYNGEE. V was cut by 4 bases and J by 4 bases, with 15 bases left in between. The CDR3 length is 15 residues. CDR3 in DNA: TGTGCCAGCAGCTCTGGAGGGTGGAGGGGAAACACCATATATTTT. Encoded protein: CASSSGGWRGNTIYF.

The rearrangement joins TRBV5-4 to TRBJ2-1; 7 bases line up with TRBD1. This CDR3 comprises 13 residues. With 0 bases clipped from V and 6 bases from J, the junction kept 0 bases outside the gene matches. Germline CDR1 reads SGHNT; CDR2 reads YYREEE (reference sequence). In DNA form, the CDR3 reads TGTGCCAGCAGCTTGGCAGGGGGCAATGAGCAGTTCTTC. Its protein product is CASSLAGGNEQFF.

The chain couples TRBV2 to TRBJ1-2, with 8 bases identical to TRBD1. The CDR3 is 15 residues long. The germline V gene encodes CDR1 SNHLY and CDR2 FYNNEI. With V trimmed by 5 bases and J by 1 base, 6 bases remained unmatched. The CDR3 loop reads CASSPGDRFNYGYTF. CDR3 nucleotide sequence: TGTGCCAGCAGTCCAGGGGACAGGTTTAACTATGGCTACACCTTC. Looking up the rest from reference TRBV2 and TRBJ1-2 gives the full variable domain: EPEVTQTPSHQVTQMGQEVILRCVPISNHLYFYWYRQILGQKVEFLVSFYNNEISEKSEIFDDQFSVERPDGSNFTLKIRSTKLEDSAMYFCASSPGDRFNYGYTFGSGTRLTVV.

The CDR3 spells CASSPAREGEQFF. CDR3 in DNA: TGTGCCAGCAGCCCCGCCCGGGAAGGTGAGCAGTTCTTC. The chain has TRBV11-3 and TRBJ2-1, with D perhaps matching TRBD2 (5 bases). V lost 5 bases, J lost 9 bases, and 14 bases lay in between. The germline V gene encodes CDR1 SGHNT and CDR2 YENEEA. The CDR3 consists of 13 residues.

CDR3 in amino acids: CASSLQGGNYGYTF. The CDR3 bases are TGTGCCAGCAGTTTGCAGGGGGGCAACTATGGCTACACCTTC. This chain links TRBV27 with TRBJ1-2; 7 positions match TRBD1. The CDR3 runs 14 residues. Germline trimming cut 3 bases from V and 2 bases from J; bases unmatched to any gene: 3. CDR1 is MNHEY and CDR2 is SMNVEV in the germline V gene (reference sequence).

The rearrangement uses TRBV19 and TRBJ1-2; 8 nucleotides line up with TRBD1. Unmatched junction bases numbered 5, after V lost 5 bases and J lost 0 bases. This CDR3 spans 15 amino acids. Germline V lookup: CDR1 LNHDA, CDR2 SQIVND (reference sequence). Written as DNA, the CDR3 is TGTGCCAGTAGTCTGGACAGGGCGACTAACTATGGCTACACCTTC. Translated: CASSLDRATNYGYTF. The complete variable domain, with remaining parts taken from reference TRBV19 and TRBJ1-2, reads DGGITQSPKYLFRKEGQNVTLSCEQNLNHDAMYWYRQDPGQGLRLIYYSQIVNDFQKGDIAEGYSVSREKKESFPLTVTSAQKNPTAFYLCASSLDRATNYGYTFGSGTRLTVV.

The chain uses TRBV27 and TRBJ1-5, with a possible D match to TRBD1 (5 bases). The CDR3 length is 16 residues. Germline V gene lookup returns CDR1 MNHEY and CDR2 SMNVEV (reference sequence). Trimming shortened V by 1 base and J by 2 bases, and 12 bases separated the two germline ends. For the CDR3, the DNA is TGTGCCAGCAGTTTATTGGGCAGGGTGGGCAATCAGCCCCAGCATTTT. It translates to CASSLLGRVGNQPQHF.

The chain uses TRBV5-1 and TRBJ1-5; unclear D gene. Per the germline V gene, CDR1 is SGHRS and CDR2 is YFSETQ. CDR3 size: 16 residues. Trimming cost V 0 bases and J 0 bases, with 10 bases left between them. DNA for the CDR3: TGCGCCAGCAGCTTGGATGGGCAGTATAGCAATCAGCCCCAGCATTTT. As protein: CASSLDGQYSNQPQHF.

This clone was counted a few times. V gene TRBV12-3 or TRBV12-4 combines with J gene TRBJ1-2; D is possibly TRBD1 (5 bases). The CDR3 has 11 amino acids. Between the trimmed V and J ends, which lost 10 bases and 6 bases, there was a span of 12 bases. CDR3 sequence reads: CATAMGHGYTF. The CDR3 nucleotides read TGTGCCACCGCCATGGGGCATGGCTACACCTTC.

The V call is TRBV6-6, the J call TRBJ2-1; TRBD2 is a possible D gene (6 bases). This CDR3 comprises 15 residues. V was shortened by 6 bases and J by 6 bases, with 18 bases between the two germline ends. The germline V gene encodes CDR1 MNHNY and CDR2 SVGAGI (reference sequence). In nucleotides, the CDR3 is TGTGCCAGCAGCTCCGGGACTGGGGTTGTCAATGAGCAGTTCTTC. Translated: CASSSGTGVVNEQFF.

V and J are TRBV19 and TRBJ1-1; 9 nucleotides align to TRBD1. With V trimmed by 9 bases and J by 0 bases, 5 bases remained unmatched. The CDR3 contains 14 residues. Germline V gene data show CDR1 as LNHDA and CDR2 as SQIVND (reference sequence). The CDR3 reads CASRDREVNTEAFF. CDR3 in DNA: TGTGCCAGCCGGGACAGGGAGGTGAACACTGAAGCTTTCTTT. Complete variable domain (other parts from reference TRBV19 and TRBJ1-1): DGGITQSPKYLFRKEGQNVTLSCEQNLNHDAMYWYRQDPGQGLRLIYYSQIVNDFQKGDIAEGYSVSREKKESFPLTVTSAQKNPTAFYLCASRDREVNTEAFFGQGTRLTVV.

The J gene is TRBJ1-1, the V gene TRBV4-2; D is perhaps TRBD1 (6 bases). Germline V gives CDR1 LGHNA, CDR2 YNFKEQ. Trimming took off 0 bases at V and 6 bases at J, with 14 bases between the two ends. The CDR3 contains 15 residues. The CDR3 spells CASSQDLRGGPEAFF. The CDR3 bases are TGTGCCAGCAGCCAAGATTTAAGGGGGGGGCCTGAAGCTTTCTTT.

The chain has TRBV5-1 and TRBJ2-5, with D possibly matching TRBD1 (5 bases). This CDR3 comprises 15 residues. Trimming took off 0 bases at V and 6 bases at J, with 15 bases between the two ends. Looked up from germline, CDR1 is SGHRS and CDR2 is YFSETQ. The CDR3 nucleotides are TGCGCCAGCAGCTTGGTTCTAGGGGCGCAAAAGACCCAGTACTTC. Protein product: CASSLVLGAQKTQYF.

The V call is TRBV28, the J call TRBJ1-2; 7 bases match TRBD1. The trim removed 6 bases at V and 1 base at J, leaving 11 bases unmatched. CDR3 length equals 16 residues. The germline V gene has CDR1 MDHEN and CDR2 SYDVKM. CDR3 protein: CASSDLGQMINYGYTF. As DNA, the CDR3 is TGTGCCAGCAGCGATCTGGGACAGATGATTAACTATGGCTACACCTTC.

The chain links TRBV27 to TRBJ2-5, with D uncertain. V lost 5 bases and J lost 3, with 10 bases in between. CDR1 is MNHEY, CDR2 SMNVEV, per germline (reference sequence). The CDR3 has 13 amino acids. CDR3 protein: CASSTLFKETQYF. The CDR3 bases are TGTGCCAGCAGTACCCTATTTAAAGAGACCCAGTACTTC.

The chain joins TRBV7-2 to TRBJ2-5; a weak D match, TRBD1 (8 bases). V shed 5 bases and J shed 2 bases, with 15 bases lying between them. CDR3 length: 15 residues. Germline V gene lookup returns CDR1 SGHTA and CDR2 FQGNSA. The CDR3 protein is CASSGQGGIQETQYF. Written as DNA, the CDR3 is TGTGCCAGCAGCGGACAGGGAGGGATTCAAGAGACCCAGTACTTC.

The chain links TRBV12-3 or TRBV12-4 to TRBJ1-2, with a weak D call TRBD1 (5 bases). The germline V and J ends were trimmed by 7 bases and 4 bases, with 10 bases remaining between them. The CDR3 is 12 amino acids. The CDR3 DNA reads TGTGCCAGCACTATACAGGCCTATGGCTACACCTTC. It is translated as CASTIQAYGYTF.

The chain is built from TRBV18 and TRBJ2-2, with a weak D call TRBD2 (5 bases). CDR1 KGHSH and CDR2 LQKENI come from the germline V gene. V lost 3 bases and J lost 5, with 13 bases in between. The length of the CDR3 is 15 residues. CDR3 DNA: TGTGCCAGCTCACCTCGGGAAGGAAGGACCGGGGAGCTGTTTTTT. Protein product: CASSPREGRTGELFF.

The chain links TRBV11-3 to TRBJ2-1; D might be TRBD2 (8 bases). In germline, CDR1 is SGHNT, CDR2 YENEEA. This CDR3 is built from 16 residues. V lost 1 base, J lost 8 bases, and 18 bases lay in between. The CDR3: CASSLGPGTRGHEQFF. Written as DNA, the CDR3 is TGTGCCAGCAGCTTAGGGCCTGGGACTAGGGGGCATGAGCAGTTCTTC.

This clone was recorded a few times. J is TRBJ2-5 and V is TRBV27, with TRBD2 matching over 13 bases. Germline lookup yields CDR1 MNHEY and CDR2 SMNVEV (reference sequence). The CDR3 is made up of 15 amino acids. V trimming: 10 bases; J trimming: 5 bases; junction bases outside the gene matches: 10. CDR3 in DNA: TGTGCCATCTTGACTAGCGGGGGGCGGGCGGAGACCCAGTACTTC. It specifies CAILTSGGRAETQYF.

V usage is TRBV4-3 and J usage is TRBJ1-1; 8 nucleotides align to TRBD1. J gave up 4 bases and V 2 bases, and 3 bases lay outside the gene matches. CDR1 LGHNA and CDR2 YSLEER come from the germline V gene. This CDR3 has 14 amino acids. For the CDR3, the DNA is TGCGCCAGCAGCCAATCTGACAGGGGCACTGAAGCTTTCTTT. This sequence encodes CASSQSDRGTEAFF.

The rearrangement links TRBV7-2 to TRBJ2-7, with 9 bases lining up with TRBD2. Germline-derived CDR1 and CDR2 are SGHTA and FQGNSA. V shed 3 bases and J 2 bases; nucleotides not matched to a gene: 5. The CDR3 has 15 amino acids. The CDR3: CASSLGAGGAYEQYF. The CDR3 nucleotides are TGTGCCAGCAGCTTGGGAGCGGGAGGCGCCTACGAGCAGTACTTC.

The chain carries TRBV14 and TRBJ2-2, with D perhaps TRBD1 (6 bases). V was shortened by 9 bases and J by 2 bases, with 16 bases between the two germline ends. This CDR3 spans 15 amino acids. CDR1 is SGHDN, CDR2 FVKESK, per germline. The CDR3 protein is CARPGQSYNTGELFF. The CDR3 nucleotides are TGTGCCAGACCCGGACAGAGCTACAACACCGGGGAGCTGTTTTTT.

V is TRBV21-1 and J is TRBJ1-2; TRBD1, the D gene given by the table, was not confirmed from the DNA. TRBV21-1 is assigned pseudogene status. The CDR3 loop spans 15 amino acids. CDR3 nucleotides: TGTGCCAGCACCTACTGGACAGGACCCAACTATGGCTACACCTTC. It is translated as CASTYWTGPNYGYTF.